Below, 17 T cell receptor beta chains from the same sample are listed, as sequenced in a study of tumor and adjacent non-tumor tissue in lung cancer (dated by TCRdb to 2017 to 2018). RNA was isolated from bulk, unsorted tissue, and RNA quality was assessed with a NanoDrop ND-1000 and an Agilent 2100. Library preparation used multiplex PCR. Sequencing was carried out with an Illumina HiSeq 2500. TCRbeta libraries were built by three rounds of nested PCR using primers (Table S4), following protocols modified from ARM-PCR. TCRdb cleaned the public reads at Q25 with fastp, built clones with MiXCR and kept in-frame beta chains. Rows are combined by CDR3 protein, so each entry shows the most common genes and DNA. This sample holds more than 85,000 distinct CDR3 sequences; approximately 82% were observed only once. The top ten clonotypes cover 37% of the sample. Input material: lung tumor tissue. The source of these receptors is a woman aged 55-70 years with non-small cell lung cancer.

This clonotype was seen only once. CDR3 nucleotides: TGTGCCAGCAGTCTAACACGGACAGGGGCGAGTGATCAGCCCCAGCATTTT. This gives the protein CASSLTRTGASDQPQHF. The gene calls are TRBV6-2 or TRBV6-3 and TRBJ1-5, with 9 bases matching TRBD1. This CDR3 is 17 amino acids long. From germline, CDR1 is MNHEY and CDR2 SVGEGT. J was trimmed by 5 bases and V by 5 bases; bases with no gene match: 13.

On this clonotype itself: This CDR3 fails to terminate in the conserved phenylalanine or tryptophan, so it likely reflects a read error. The genes are TRBV29-1 and TRBJ2-1; D may be TRBD1 or TRBD2 (6 bases each). This CDR3 has 13 amino acids. Germline lookup yields CDR1 SQVTM and CDR2 ANQGSEA. Trimming pared 3 bases from V and 10 bases from J, leaving 16 bases between. CDR3 in DNA: TGCAGCGTTGATGGGGTGGGGGGCAAAGAGCAGTTCTAC. It translates to CSVDGVGGKEQFY.

The chain is built from TRBV6-2 or TRBV6-3 and TRBJ2-1; D possibly uses TRBD1 or TRBD2 (7 bases each). CDR3 length: 16 amino acids. Trimming cost V 8 bases and J 8 bases, with 25 bases left between them. The V gene's germline CDR1 is MNHEY and CDR2 SVGEGT. The DNA for the CDR3 is TGTGCCAGCGGTCGCCGACAGGGACTAAATTACGATGAGCAGTTCTTC. This sequence encodes CASGRRQGLNYDEQFF.

The rearrangement uses TRBV6-6 and TRBJ2-7, with TRBD1 matching 9 bases. The CDR3 sequence is 15 residues long. Trimming took 5 bases from V and 6 from J; bases not matched to a gene: 11. Per the germline V gene, CDR1 is MNHNY and CDR2 is SVGAGI (reference sequence). As DNA, the CDR3 is TGTGCCAGCAGTCCCCAGACAGGGGGATACTGCGAGCAGTACTTC. The encoded protein is CASSPQTGGYCEQYF.

Comment on this clonotype: The junction departs from germline at one end; a sequencing error may be responsible. The chain is built from TRBV11-3 and TRBJ2-5, with unresolved D. The DNA end is more similar to TRBJ2-7, so the J call may be wrong. Looked up from germline, CDR1 is SGHNT and CDR2 is YENEEA. This CDR3 is built from 14 residues. This chain's CDR3 is CARSFDTRTYEQYF. The CDR3 DNA reads as TGTGCCCGCAGCTTTGATACGCGAACCTACGAGCAGTACTTC.

Comment on this clonotype: This clone may be a read error of a much larger clone one base away. The chain links TRBV6-2 or TRBV6-3 to TRBJ2-3; TRBD2 matches 7 bases. The CDR3 runs 19 residues. Germline V CDR1 and CDR2: MNHEY, SVGEGT. V shed 5 bases, J shed 6 bases, and the junction held 23 bases outside the gene matches. DNA for the CDR3: TGTGCCAGCAGTATCACTAGCGTAGGTGGGGCCAATCGACCGGATACGCAGTATTTT. This gives the protein CASSITSVGGANRPDTQYF.

Note on this clonotype: Given a much more abundant clone one base away, this may be a read error. The chain is built from TRBV6-1 and TRBJ2-7; 7 bases match TRBD1. Germline CDR1 reads MNHNS; CDR2 reads SASEGT. This CDR3 region has 14 residues. The CDR3 loop reads CASRPGTASYGQYF. The DNA for the CDR3 is TGTGCCAGCAGACCCGGGACAGCAAGCTACGGGCAGTACTTC.

About this clonotype itself: The junction and the germline gene differ at one end; a read error may be behind it. The J gene is TRBJ2-2, the V gene TRBV4-3; 8 bases agree with TRBD1. Germline-derived CDR1 and CDR2 are LGHNA and YSLEER. The CDR3 consists of 18 residues. The CDR3 loop reads CASSSRGHGERGTVELFF. The CDR3 nucleotides read TGCGCCAGCAGCTCCAGGGGGCACGGGGAACGCGGCACCGTGGAGCTATTTTTT.

This chain links TRBV20-1 with TRBJ1-1, with 7 bases that match TRBD1. V trimming: 3 bases; J trimming: 7 bases; junction bases outside the gene matches: 17. CDR3 length: 16 amino acids. Per the germline V gene, CDR1 is DFQATT and CDR2 is SNEGSKA (reference sequence). The CDR3 sequence: CSAREATGISGIEAFF. The CDR3 DNA sequence: TGCAGTGCTAGGGAGGCGACAGGGATTTCTGGGATTGAAGCTTTCTTT.

With regard to this clonotype: Compared with germline, one end of the junction differs, possibly owing to a read error. The V and J genes are TRBV11-3 and TRBJ2-7; D not certain. CDR3 size: 15 residues. Per the germline V gene, CDR1 is SGHNT and CDR2 is YENEEA. CDR3 amino acids: CASSLRAGVSHEQYF. The CDR3 DNA reads TGTGCCAGCAGCTTACGGGCAGGAGTCTCCCACGAGCAATACTTC.

Concerning this clonotype itself: The junction differs from germline at one of its ends, possibly a read error. The chain joins TRBV11-3 to TRBJ2-2; TRBD2 is a possible D gene (5 bases). The germline gives CDR1 SGHNT, CDR2 YENEEA. CDR3 length: 14 residues. CDR3 residues: CANSSVSNTGKLFF. CDR3 bases: TGTGCCAACAGCTCAGTCTCGAACACCGGGAAGCTGTTTTTT.

The V and J genes are TRBV5-5 and TRBJ1-3; 8 bases match TRBD1. CDR1 is SGHKS, CDR2 YYEKEE, per germline (reference sequence). The junction had 2 bases not matched to a gene; V was cut back by 3 bases and J by 3 bases. The CDR3 loop spans 14 amino acids. The CDR3 here is CASSSTGVGNTIYF. The CDR3 DNA reads as TGTGCCAGCAGCTCGACAGGGGTTGGAAACACCATATATTTT.

About this clonotype: The final CDR3 position lacks the conserved phenylalanine or tryptophan, pointing to a likely read error. The DNA is left out, because the CDR3 cannot be placed on it with certainty; the CDR3 is given as TCRdb lists it. The chain has TRBV11-2 and TRBJ2-5; no check of the table's D call, TRBD2, against the DNA was made. Germline V gene lookup returns CDR1 SGHAT and CDR2 FQNNGV. The CDR3 spans 14 amino acids, including both terminal residues. The CDR3 region is CASSLGDFQETEYL.

Regarding this clonotype: Without the conserved terminal phenylalanine or tryptophan, this CDR3 likely stems from a read error. The gene calls are TRBV12-3 or TRBV12-4 and TRBJ2-2; TRBD2 agrees at 8 bases. This CDR3 comprises 15 residues. The CDR3 bases are TGTGTCAGCACTTTAATTCCGGGAGGGACCGGGGAGCTGTTTATT. This translates into CVSTLIPGGTGELFI.

A note on this clonotype: A read error may produce the germline difference seen at one junction end. The V and J genes are TRBV11-3 and TRBJ1-3, with unresolved D. This CDR3 is 13 amino acids long. Germline V gene lookup returns CDR1 SGHNT and CDR2 YENEEA. Here the CDR3 reads CATREDSINSIYF. The CDR3, as DNA: TGTGCCACCCGGGAGGACTCTATAAACTCCATATATTTT.

Regarding this clonotype: One junction end disagrees with the germline gene, perhaps due to a read error. The chain joins TRBV6-5 to TRBJ2-5; D may correspond to TRBD1 or TRBD2 (5 bases each). The CDR3 covers 14 residues. The germline V gene encodes CDR1 MNHEY and CDR2 SVGAGI. CDR3 amino acids: CASNAQGEEETRYF. DNA for the CDR3: TGTGCCAGCAATGCCCAGGGAGAGGAAGAGACCCGGTACTTT.

This clonotype showed up many times. This chain joins TRBV6-2 or TRBV6-3 and TRBJ2-6, with TRBD1 identical over 10 bases. Trimming at V came to 2 bases and at J to 2 bases, leaving 9 bases not matched to a gene. The germline V gene has CDR1 MNHEY and CDR2 SVGEGT. The CDR3 is 19 amino acids. In nucleotides, the CDR3 is TGTGCCAGCAGTTACCAGATTAGGACAGGGGGTGCTGGGGCCAACGTCCTGACTTTC. It specifies CASSYQIRTGGAGANVLTF.